This TCR beta chain was sequenced during a study of blood T cell repertoires in COVID-19. Study in general: Collection of acute and convalescent COVID-19 samples took place in the United States, Italy and Spain. Nucleic acid was either cDNA or gDNA, and it came from T cells, B-cell-depleted T cells, or PBMCs.

The method was immunoSEQ multiplex PCR; TCRdb's version includes in-frame clones alone and lacks a portion of them. The sample consists of under 250,000 clones, about nine tenths of them appearing once. Trimming took off 2 bases at V and 2 bases at J, with 10 bases between the two ends. The germline gives CDR1 SGHTA, CDR2 FQGNSA. The CDR3 sequence is 14 residues long. The clonotype originates from a man between 60 and 75 years old who had recovered from COVID-19. Material for sequencing was peripheral blood. J is TRBJ2-7 and V is TRBV7-2; TRBD1 might be the D (6 bases). CDR3 protein: CASSLTQGAYEQYF. The CDR3 bases are TGTGCCAGCAGCTTAACACAGGGAGCCTACGAGCAGTACTTC.